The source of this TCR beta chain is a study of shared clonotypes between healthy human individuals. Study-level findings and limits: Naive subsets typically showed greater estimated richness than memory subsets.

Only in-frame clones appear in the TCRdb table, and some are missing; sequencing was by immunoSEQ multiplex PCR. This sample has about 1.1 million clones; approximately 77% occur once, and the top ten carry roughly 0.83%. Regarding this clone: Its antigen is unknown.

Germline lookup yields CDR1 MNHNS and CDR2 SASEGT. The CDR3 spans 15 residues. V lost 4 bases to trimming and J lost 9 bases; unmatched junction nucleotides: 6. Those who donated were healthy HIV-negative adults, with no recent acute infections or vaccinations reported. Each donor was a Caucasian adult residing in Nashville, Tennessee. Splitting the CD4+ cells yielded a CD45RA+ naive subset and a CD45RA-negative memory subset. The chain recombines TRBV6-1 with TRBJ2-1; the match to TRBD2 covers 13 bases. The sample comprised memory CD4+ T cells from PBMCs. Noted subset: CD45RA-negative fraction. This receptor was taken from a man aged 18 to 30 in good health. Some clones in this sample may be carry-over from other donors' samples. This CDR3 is CASSGGLAGLGEQFF. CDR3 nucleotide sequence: TGTGCCAGCAGTGGGGGACTAGCGGGATTAGGTGAGCAGTTCTTC.